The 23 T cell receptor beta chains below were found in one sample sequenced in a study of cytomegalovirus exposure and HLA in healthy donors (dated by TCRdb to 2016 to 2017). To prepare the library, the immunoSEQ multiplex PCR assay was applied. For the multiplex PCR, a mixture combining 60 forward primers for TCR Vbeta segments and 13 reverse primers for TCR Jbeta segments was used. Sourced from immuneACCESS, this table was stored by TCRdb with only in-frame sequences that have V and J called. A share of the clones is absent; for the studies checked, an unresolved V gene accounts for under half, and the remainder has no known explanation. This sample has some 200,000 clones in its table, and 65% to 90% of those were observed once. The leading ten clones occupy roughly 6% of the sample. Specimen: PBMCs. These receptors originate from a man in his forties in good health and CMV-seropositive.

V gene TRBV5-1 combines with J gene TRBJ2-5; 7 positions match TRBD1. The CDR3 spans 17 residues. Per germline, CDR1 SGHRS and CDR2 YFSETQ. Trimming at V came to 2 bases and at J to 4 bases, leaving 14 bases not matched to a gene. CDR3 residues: CASSFRDSTNPPETQYF. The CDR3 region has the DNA TGCGCCAGCAGCTTCCGGGACAGCACTAACCCCCCAGAGACCCAGTACTTC. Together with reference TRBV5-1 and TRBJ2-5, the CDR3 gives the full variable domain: KAGVTQTPRYLIKTRGQQVTLSCSPISGHRSVSWYQQTPGQGLQFLFEYFSETQRNKGNFPGRFSGRQFSNSRSEMNVSTLELGDSALYLCASSFRDSTNPPETQYFGPGTRLLVL.

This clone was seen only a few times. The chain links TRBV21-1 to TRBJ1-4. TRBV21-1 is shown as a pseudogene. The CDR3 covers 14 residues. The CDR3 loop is CASSRRWRDEKLFF. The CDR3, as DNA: TGTGCCAGCAGCAGGCGATGGCGGGATGAAAAACTGTTTTTT.

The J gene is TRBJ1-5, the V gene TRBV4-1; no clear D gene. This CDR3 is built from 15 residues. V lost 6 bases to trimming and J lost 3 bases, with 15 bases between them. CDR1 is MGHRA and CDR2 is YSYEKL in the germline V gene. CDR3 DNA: TGCGCCAGCAGGGCGGAGGCGGTGTACAATCAGCCCCAGCATTTT. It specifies CASRAEAVYNQPQHF.

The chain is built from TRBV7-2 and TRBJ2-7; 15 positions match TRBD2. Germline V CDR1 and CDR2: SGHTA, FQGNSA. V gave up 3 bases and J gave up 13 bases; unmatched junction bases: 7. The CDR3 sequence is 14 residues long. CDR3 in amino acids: CASSLDGTSGGSYF. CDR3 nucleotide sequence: TGTGCCAGCAGCTTGGATGGGACTAGCGGGGGGTCTTACTTC.

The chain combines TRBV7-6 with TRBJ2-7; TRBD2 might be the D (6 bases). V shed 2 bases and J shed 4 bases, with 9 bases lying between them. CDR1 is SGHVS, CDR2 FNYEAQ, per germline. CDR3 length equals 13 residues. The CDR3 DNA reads TGTGCCAGCAGCTTAATTCGGGGGTACGAGCAGTACTTC. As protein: CASSLIRGYEQYF. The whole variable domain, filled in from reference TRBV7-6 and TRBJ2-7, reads GAGVSQSPRYKVTKRGQDVALRCDPISGHVSLYWYRQALGQGPEFLTYFNYEAQQDKSGLPNDRFSAERPEGSISTLTIQRTEQRDSAMYRCASSLIRGYEQYFGPGTRLTVT.

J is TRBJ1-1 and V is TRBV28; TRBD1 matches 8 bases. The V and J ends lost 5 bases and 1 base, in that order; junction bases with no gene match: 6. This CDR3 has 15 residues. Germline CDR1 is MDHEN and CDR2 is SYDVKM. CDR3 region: CASSPGQVPNTEAFF. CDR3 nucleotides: TGTGCCAGCAGTCCGGGACAGGTCCCGAACACTGAAGCTTTCTTT. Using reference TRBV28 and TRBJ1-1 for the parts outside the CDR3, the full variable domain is DVKVTQSSRYLVKRTGEKVFLECVQDMDHENMFWYRQDPGLGLRLIYFSYDVKMKEKGDIPEGYSVSREKKERFSLILESASTNQTSMYLCASSPGQVPNTEAFFGQGTRLTVV.

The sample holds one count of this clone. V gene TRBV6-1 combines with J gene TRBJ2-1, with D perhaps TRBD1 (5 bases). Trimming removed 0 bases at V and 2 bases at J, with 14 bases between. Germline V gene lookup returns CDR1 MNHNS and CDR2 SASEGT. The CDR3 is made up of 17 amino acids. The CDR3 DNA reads TGTGCCAGCAGTGAAGCCCCGGATAGGGGTGCCTACAATGAGCAGTTCTTC. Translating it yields CASSEAPDRGAYNEQFF.

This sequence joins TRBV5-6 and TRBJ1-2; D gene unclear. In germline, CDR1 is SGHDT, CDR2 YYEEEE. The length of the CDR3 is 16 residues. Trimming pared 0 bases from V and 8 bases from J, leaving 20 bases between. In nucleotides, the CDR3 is TGTGCCAGCAGCTTGGTGCGGGTAGGTCTCGATTACGGCTACACCTTC. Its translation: CASSLVRVGLDYGYTF.

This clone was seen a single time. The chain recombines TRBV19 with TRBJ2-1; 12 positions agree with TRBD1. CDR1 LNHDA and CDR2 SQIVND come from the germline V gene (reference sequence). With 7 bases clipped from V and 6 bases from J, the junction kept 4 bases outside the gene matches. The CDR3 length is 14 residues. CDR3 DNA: TGTGCCAGTACCGGGACAGGGGGCCGCAATGAGCAGTTCTTC. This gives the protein CASTGTGGRNEQFF.

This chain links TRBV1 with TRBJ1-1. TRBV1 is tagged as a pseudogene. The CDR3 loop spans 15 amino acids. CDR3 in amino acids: CTSSQVPPRNTEAFF. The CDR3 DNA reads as TGCACCAGCAGCCAAGTGCCACCTAGGAACACTGAAGCTTTCTTT.

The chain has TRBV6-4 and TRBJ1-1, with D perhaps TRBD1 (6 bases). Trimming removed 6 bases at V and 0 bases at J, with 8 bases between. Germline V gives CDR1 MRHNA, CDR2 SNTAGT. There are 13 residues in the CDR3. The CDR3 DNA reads TGTGCCAGCAGAGCAGGGGTGAACACTGAAGCTTTCTTT. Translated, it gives CASRAGVNTEAFF.

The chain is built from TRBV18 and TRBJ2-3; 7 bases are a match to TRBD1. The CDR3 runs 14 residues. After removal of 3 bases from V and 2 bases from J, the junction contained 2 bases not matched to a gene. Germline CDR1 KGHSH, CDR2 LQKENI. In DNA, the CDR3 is TGTGCCAGCTCACCGACAGGGCTCACAGATACGCAGTATTTT. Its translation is CASSPTGLTDTQYF.

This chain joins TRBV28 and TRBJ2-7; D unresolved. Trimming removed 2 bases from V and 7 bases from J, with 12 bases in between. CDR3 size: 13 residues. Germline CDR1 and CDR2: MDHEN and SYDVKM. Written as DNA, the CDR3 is TGTGCCAGCAGTTTAGTCAGGTCTGGTGAGCAGTACTTC. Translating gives CASSLVRSGEQYF.

DNA of the CDR3: TGTGCCAGTAGTATAGATCGCGAGGGCAAGCAGTTCTTC. Amino acid sequence: CASSIDREGKQFF. The genes are TRBV19 and TRBJ2-1; D is possibly TRBD2 (5 bases). V lost 0 bases and J 11 bases, leaving 11 bases between the germline ends. The CDR3 is made up of 13 amino acids. CDR1 LNHDA and CDR2 SQIVND come from the germline V gene (reference sequence).

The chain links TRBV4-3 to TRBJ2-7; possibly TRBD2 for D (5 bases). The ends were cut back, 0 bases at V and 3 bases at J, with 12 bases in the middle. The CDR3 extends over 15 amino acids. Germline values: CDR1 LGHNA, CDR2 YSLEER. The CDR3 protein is CASSQDLSGSYEQYF. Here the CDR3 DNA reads TGCGCCAGCAGCCAAGATTTGTCGGGGAGCTACGAGCAGTACTTC.

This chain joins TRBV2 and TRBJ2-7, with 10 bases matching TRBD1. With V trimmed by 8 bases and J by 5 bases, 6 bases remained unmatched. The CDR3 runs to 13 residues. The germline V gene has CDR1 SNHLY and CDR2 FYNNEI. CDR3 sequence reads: CASQDRGRNEQYF. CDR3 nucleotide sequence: TGTGCCAGCCAGGACAGGGGGAGGAACGAGCAGTACTTC.

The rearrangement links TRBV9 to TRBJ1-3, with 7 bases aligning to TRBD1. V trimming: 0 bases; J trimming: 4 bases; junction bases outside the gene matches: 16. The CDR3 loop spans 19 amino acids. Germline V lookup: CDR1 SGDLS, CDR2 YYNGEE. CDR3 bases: TGTGCCAGCAGCGTAGAAATTGGGGACAGCCCGCTAACGGGAAACACCATATATTTT. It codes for CASSVEIGDSPLTGNTIYF.

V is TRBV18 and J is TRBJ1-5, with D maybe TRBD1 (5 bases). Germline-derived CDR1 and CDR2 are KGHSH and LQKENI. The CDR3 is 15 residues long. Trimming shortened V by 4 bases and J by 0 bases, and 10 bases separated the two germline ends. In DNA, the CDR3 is TGTGCCAGCTCACTTACAGGCGATAGCAATCAGCCCCAGCATTTT. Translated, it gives CASSLTGDSNQPQHF. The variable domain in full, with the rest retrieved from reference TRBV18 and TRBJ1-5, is NAGVMQNPRHLVRRRGQEARLRCSPMKGHSHVYWYRQLPEEGLKFMVYLQKENIIDESGMPKERFSAEFPKEGPSILRIQQVVRGDSAAYFCASSLTGDSNQPQHFGDGTRLSIL.

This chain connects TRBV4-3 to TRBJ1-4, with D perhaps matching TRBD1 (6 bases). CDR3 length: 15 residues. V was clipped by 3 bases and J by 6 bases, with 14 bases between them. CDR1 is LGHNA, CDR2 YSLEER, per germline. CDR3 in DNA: TGCGCCAGCAGCCAGAACCGGGACATCTATGAAAAACTGTTTTTT. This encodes CASSQNRDIYEKLFF.

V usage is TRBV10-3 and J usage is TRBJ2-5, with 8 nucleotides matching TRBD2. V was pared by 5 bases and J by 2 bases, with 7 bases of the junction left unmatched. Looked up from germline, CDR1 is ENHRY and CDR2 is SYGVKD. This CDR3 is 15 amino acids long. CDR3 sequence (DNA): TGTGCCATCAGTAAAGCGGGGGCCCTACAAGAGACCCAGTACTTC. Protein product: CAISKAGALQETQYF.

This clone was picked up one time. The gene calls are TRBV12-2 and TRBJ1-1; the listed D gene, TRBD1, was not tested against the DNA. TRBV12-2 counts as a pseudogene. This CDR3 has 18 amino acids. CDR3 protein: CASRLGLQNKDRIGAAFF. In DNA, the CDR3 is TGTGCAAGTCGCTTAGGGCTTCAGAATAAAGACAGGATCGGTGCAGCTTTCTTT.

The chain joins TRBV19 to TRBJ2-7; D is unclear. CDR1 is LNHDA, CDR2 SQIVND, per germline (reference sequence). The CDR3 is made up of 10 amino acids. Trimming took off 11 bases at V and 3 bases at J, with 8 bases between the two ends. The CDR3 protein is CAALVYEQYF. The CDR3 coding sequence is TGTGCCGCGTTAGTCTACGAGCAGTACTTC.

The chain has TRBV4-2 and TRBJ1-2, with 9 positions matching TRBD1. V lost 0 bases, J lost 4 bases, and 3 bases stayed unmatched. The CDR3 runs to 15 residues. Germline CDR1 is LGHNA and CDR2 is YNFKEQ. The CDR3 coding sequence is TGTGCCAGCAGCCAAGATGACAGGGGGGTCTATGGCTACACCTTC. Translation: CASSQDDRGVYGYTF.